This TCR beta chain was identified during a study of shared clonotypes between healthy human individuals. General study results and limits: In a handful of donors, about 5% of naive CD4 clonotypes appeared in common.

The CDR3 contains 15 residues. Per germline, CDR1 KGHSY and CDR2 FQNENV. Between the trimmed V and J ends, which lost 0 bases and 7 bases, there was a span of 13 bases. This clone was counted between two and nine times. The antigen is unknown. Sequenced by immunoSEQ multiplex PCR; TCRdb stores in-frame clones only, minus some. The repertoire has under 750,000 clones, roughly 72% of them found once; the top ten carry under 2%. The receptor's source is a woman aged 30 to 39 in good health. Sample: memory CD4+ T cells sorted from blood. Documented subset: CD45RA-negative fraction. V and J are TRBV16 and TRBJ1-5; maybe TRBD1 (5 bases). Written as DNA, the CDR3 is TGTGCCAGCAGCCAATCGGAGGGGAATCGGCAGCCCCAGCATTTT. As protein: CASSQSEGNRQPQHF.